A single sample is the source of the 18 T cell receptor beta chains below, sequenced in a study of beta chain features in type 1 diabetes. The entirety of the isolated RNA underwent reverse transcription, so expressed TCRB transcripts were sequenced. Using immunoSEQ multiplex PCR, the repertoire was profiled, and TCRdb retains in-frame clones only, with some absent. There are 110,000 to 150,000 clones in the sample; 6.9% occur only once, and under 1.5% lies in the top ten. The sequencing input was central memory CD4+ T cells from blood. The receptors shown here come from a woman under 40 in good health.

This clone was counted a few times. The chain uses TRBV6-5 and TRBJ2-7; possibly TRBD1 for D (5 bases). The V end was cut by 6 bases, the J end by 0 bases, with 12 bases between. Germline-derived CDR1 and CDR2 are MNHEY and SVGAGI. This CDR3 contains 14 residues. CDR3 region: CASSPHRNSYEQYF. The CDR3 DNA sequence: TGTGCCAGCAGCCCCCACAGGAACTCCTACGAGCAGTACTTC.

This clone was recorded at least ten times. The genes are TRBV5-1 and TRBJ1-1, with 7 bases aligning to TRBD1. Trimming at V came to 2 bases and at J to 8 bases, leaving 9 bases not matched to a gene. Germline V lookup: CDR1 SGHRS, CDR2 YFSETQ. The CDR3 is made up of 14 amino acids. The CDR3 loop reads CASSFGQAELEAFF. DNA for the CDR3: TGCGCCAGCAGCTTCGGACAGGCCGAATTGGAAGCTTTCTTT.

This clone has just a few counts. V and J are TRBV25-1 and TRBJ2-7; 8 nucleotides line up with TRBD2. Germline assignment: CDR1 MGHDK and CDR2 SYGVNS. The length of the CDR3 is 15 residues. Trimming at V came to 2 bases and at J to 1 base, leaving 4 bases not matched to a gene. The CDR3 spells CASSEPASGSYEQYF. The CDR3 bases are TGTGCCAGCAGTGAACCGGCTAGCGGGTCCTACGAGCAGTACTTC.

This clone has just a few counts. The chain uses TRBV28 and TRBJ2-1; D not resolved. The V end lost 7 bases, the J end lost 1 base, and 11 bases lay between the germline ends. This CDR3 region has 14 residues. CDR1 is MDHEN and CDR2 is SYDVKM in the germline V gene. The chain's CDR3 is CASINSGSYNEQFF. As DNA, the CDR3 is TGTGCCAGCATCAACTCCGGGTCCTACAATGAGCAGTTCTTC. The whole variable domain, remainder taken from reference TRBV28 and TRBJ2-1, is DVKVTQSSRYLVKRTGEKVFLECVQDMDHENMFWYRQDPGLGLRLIYFSYDVKMKEKGDIPEGYSVSREKKERFSLILESASTNQTSMYLCASINSGSYNEQFFGPGTRLTVL.

A single count supports this clone. The chain employs TRBV10-3 and TRBJ1-1; D is possibly TRBD1 (5 bases). The V gene lost 0 bases and the J gene lost 0 bases, with 11 bases spanning the gap. This CDR3 region has 16 residues. Germline loops: CDR1 ENHRY, CDR2 SYGVKD. The CDR3 is CAISESTGRVNTEAFF. For the CDR3, the DNA is TGTGCCATCAGTGAGTCTACTGGCAGGGTGAACACTGAAGCTTTCTTT.

V is TRBV5-6 and J is TRBJ2-7; 9 positions agree with TRBD2. V dropped 5 bases and J dropped 1; count of bases not matched to a gene: 10. The CDR3 consists of 16 residues. Germline V gives CDR1 SGHDT, CDR2 YYEEEE. The CDR3 region is CASRMGATSGSYEQYF. The DNA of the CDR3 is TGTGCCAGCAGGATGGGAGCGACTAGCGGTTCCTACGAGCAGTACTTC. Together with reference TRBV5-6 and TRBJ2-7, the CDR3 gives the full variable domain: DAGVTQSPTHLIKTRGQQVTLRCSPKSGHDTVSWYQQALGQGPQFIFQYYEEEERQRGNFPDRFSGHQFPNYSSELNVNALLLGDSALYLCASRMGATSGSYEQYFGPGTRLTVT.

This clone was counted ten times or more. The gene calls are TRBV7-2 and TRBJ2-7; 7 nucleotides align to TRBD1. This CDR3 is built from 16 residues. The germline V gene encodes CDR1 SGHTA and CDR2 FQGNSA. With 2 bases clipped from V and 0 bases from J, the junction kept 7 bases outside the gene matches. The CDR3 protein is CASSLKPRTGSYEQYF. The DNA for the CDR3 is TGTGCCAGCAGCTTAAAGCCAAGGACAGGCTCCTACGAGCAGTACTTC.

The chain carries TRBV7-2 and TRBJ2-7, with TRBD2 matching 16 bases. The CDR3 runs 18 residues. Germline CDR1 SGHTA, CDR2 FQGNSA. Losses at the gene ends were 7 bases for V and 0 bases for J; bases not matched to a gene: 9. The CDR3 here is CASTKGTSGRAGSYEQYF. CDR3 sequence (DNA): TGTGCCAGCACCAAAGGGACTAGCGGGAGGGCCGGCTCCTACGAGCAGTACTTC.

This clone was counted a few times. The V and J genes are TRBV7-3 and TRBJ1-1, with D uncertain. The CDR3 runs 13 residues. Germline V gene sequence: CDR1 SGHTA, CDR2 FQGTGA. V was cut by 5 bases and J by 0 bases, with 7 bases left in between. The CDR3 DNA reads TGTGCCAGCAGCCCCCAGGTGAACACTGAAGCTTTCTTT. The encoded protein is CASSPQVNTEAFF.

This clone was counted a few times. For the CDR3, the DNA is TGTGCCAGCAGTCGACTAGCGGGAGTGGACAATGAGCAGTTCTTC. It yields the protein CASSRLAGVDNEQFF. This sequence joins TRBV28 and TRBJ2-1; TRBD2 aligns across 12 bases. Germline lookup yields CDR1 MDHEN and CDR2 SYDVKM. The CDR3 length is 15 residues. Losses at the gene ends were 5 bases for V and 5 bases for J; bases not matched to a gene: 4. The variable domain in full, with the rest retrieved from reference TRBV28 and TRBJ2-1, is DVKVTQSSRYLVKRTGEKVFLECVQDMDHENMFWYRQDPGLGLRLIYFSYDVKMKEKGDIPEGYSVSREKKERFSLILESASTNQTSMYLCASSRLAGVDNEQFFGPGTRLTVL.

The chain joins TRBV18 to TRBJ2-1; 7 bases map to TRBD1. The CDR3 covers 16 residues. The germline CDR1 and CDR2 sequences are KGHSH and LQKENI. V dropped 1 base and J dropped 4; count of bases not matched to a gene: 7. In DNA form, the CDR3 reads TGTGCCAGCTCACCACAAGGGACAGCAGATTACAATGAGCAGTTCTTC. Translation: CASSPQGTADYNEQFF.

This clone was counted only a few times. V gene TRBV7-3 combines with J gene TRBJ1-2; 9 bases align to TRBD1. This CDR3 is built from 13 residues. Trimming took 5 bases from V and 8 from J; bases not matched to a gene: 6. Germline CDR1 is SGHTA and CDR2 is FQGTGA. CDR3 residues: CASSKDRGDGYTF. The CDR3 DNA reads as TGTGCCAGCAGCAAGGACAGGGGAGACGGCTACACCTTC.

The rearrangement joins TRBV18 to TRBJ2-7; 9 bases are a match to TRBD2. J gave up 3 bases and V 3 bases, and 18 bases lay outside the gene matches. This CDR3 has 19 amino acids. Germline V gene lookup returns CDR1 KGHSH and CDR2 LQKENI. This CDR3 is CASSPVHQGLSGGGYEQYF. The CDR3 DNA follows: TGTGCCAGCTCACCCGTACACCAGGGTCTTAGCGGGGGTGGCTACGAGCAGTACTTC. The full variable domain, in which reference TRBV18 and TRBJ2-7 provide the parts outside the CDR3, is NAGVMQNPRHLVRRRGQEARLRCSPMKGHSHVYWYRQLPEEGLKFMVYLQKENIIDESGMPKERFSAEFPKEGPSILRIQQVVRGDSAAYFCASSPVHQGLSGGGYEQYFGPGTRLTVT.

This rearrangement joins TRBV5-6 to TRBJ2-1; no reliable D call. CDR1 and CDR2 from the germline V gene are SGHDT and YYEEEE. The CDR3 has 13 residues. V lost 1 base and J 4 bases, leaving 6 bases between the germline ends. The CDR3 spells CASSLRTYNEQFF. The CDR3 coding sequence is TGTGCCAGCAGCTTGCGAACTTACAATGAGCAGTTCTTC.

For this clone: At one boundary the junction diverges from the germline segment, which might be a read error. The V call is TRBV18, the J call TRBJ1-4; 9 nucleotides agree with TRBD1. CDR1 and CDR2 (germline): KGHSH, LQKENI. The CDR3 has 14 residues. The CDR3 region has the DNA TGTGCCAGCTCCCCACAGGGGGCGGCTGAAAAACTGTTTTTT. Translating it yields CASSPQGAAEKLFF. Variable domain in full (rest from reference TRBV18 and TRBJ1-4): NAGVMQNPRHLVRRRGQEARLRCSPMKGHSHVYWYRQLPEEGLKFMVYLQKENIIDESGMPKERFSAEFPKEGPSILRIQQVVRGDSAAYFCASSPQGAAEKLFFGSGTQLSVL.

V and J are TRBV2 and TRBJ2-1, with D perhaps TRBD2 (6 bases). V was shortened by 7 bases and J by 3 bases, with 13 bases between the two germline ends. The V gene's germline CDR1 is SNHLY and CDR2 FYNNEI. This CDR3 has 14 amino acids. For the CDR3, the DNA is TGTGCCAGCAATGACGGGACTTTCTACAATGAGCAGTTCTTC. It is translated as CASNDGTFYNEQFF. Full variable domain (outside the CDR3, taken from reference TRBV2 and TRBJ2-1): EPEVTQTPSHQVTQMGQEVILRCVPISNHLYFYWYRQILGQKVEFLVSFYNNEISEKSEIFDDQFSVERPDGSNFTLKIRSTKLEDSAMYFCASNDGTFYNEQFFGPGTRLTVL.

This clone was counted at least ten times. The J gene is TRBJ2-3, the V gene TRBV23-1; 9 bases line up with TRBD2. TRBV23-1 is sorted into the ORF group, with uncertain function. The J segment lost 6 bases and the V segment lost 4 bases, leaving 5 bases of the junction unmatched. The CDR3 length is 14 residues. This CDR3 is CASSRGGRVDTQYF. The CDR3 bases are TGCGCCAGCAGTCGGGGCGGGAGGGTGGATACGCAGTATTTT.

This chain joins TRBV30 and TRBJ2-1; TRBD2 aligns across 7 bases. CDR1 is GTSNPN and CDR2 is SVGIG in the germline V gene (reference sequence). The CDR3 is 16 residues long. Losses at the gene ends were 7 bases for V and 0 bases for J; bases not matched to a gene: 12. CDR3 in DNA: TGTGCCTACTCGTCCAGCGGGGCTAGCTCCTACAATGAGCAGTTCTTC. Residues: CAYSSSGASSYNEQFF.